This T cell receptor (beta chain) was recorded in a study of T-cell reconstitution after alpha-beta-depleted transplantation in children. The TCRbeta library was prepared with unique molecular identifiers. TCRdb re-called the PCR reads with MiXCR, one entry per CDR3 protein. The sample contains roughly 70,000 distinct CDR3 sequences, roughly 5% of which appear only once. This clonotype was found many times. There are 11 residues in the CDR3. Trimming removed 4 bases from V and 6 bases from J, with 6 bases in between. The V gene's germline CDR1 is SEHNR and CDR2 FQNEAQ (reference sequence). This receptor was obtained from a boy under three years old who had a stem cell transplant for acute myeloid leukemia, so the T cells may come from the graft donor. The rearrangement joins TRBV7-9 to TRBJ1-1; D remains ambiguous. This material consisted of PBMCs, mostly from graft donor cells, taken 180 days after TCRalphabeta/CD19-depleted stem cell transplant. The CDR3 DNA is TGTGCCAGCAGCTCGGAAGCTGAAGCTTTCTTT. Its protein is CASSSEAEAFF.